These 8 T cell receptor beta chains were sequenced from one sample in a study of blood T cell repertoires in COVID-19. TCRdb's copy holds only in-frame clones and misses some; the assay was immunoSEQ multiplex PCR. Here the sample spans around 140,000 clones, approximately 90% being singletons. The specimen sequenced was peripheral blood. The origin of the receptors is a man in his 70s with active COVID-19.

This chain connects TRBV30 to TRBJ1-3; no reliable D call. Deletions cut 5 bases from V and 0 bases from J, with 5 bases between. The germline V gene has CDR1 GTSNPN and CDR2 SVGIG (reference sequence). This CDR3 region has 12 residues. The CDR3 DNA sequence: TGTGCCTGGGGACTCTCTGGAAACACCATATATTTT. It yields the protein CAWGLSGNTIYF.

This sequence joins TRBV19 and TRBJ2-3; 15 bases align to TRBD2. The CDR3 sequence is 17 residues long. V was clipped by 10 bases and J by 0 bases; unmatched bases: 8. Germline values: CDR1 LNHDA, CDR2 SQIVND (reference sequence). The CDR3 DNA is TGTGCCACCGGACTAGCGGGAGGGTTCTCTAGCACAGATACGCAGTATTTT. It translates to CATGLAGGFSSTDTQYF.

The V call is TRBV5-1, the J call TRBJ2-2, with TRBD2 identical over 11 bases. There are 16 residues in the CDR3. Trimming took 4 bases from V and 6 from J; bases not matched to a gene: 8. Germline values: CDR1 SGHRS, CDR2 YFSETQ. The chain's CDR3 is CASSLLAGGPPGELFF. CDR3 sequence (DNA): TGCGCCAGCAGCCTCTTAGCGGGAGGGCCTCCCGGGGAGCTGTTTTTT. Full variable domain (missing parts from reference TRBV5-1 and TRBJ2-2): KAGVTQTPRYLIKTRGQQVTLSCSPISGHRSVSWYQQTPGQGLQFLFEYFSETQRNKGNFPGRFSGRQFSNSRSEMNVSTLELGDSALYLCASSLLAGGPPGELFFGEGSRLTVL.

The chain links TRBV5-1 to TRBJ1-2; TRBD1 aligns across 8 bases. The germline V gene has CDR1 SGHRS and CDR2 YFSETQ. V gave up 0 bases and J gave up 3 bases; unmatched junction bases: 4. The length of the CDR3 is 15 residues. CDR3: CASSLGQGAYYGYTF. DNA of the CDR3: TGCGCCAGCAGCTTGGGGCAGGGGGCTTACTATGGCTACACCTTC.

V gene TRBV6-2 or TRBV6-3 combines with J gene TRBJ2-1, with TRBD2 matching over 9 bases. The V gene end was trimmed by 6 bases and the J gene end by 2 bases; junction bases not matched to a gene: 5. Germline V gives CDR1 MNHEY, CDR2 SVGEGT. The length of the CDR3 is 15 residues. The CDR3 sequence: CASSPSGRTYNEQFF. The CDR3 DNA is TGTGCCAGCAGCCCGAGCGGGAGGACCTACAATGAGCAGTTCTTC.

The chain uses TRBV6-5 and TRBJ2-7; D call uncertain. This CDR3 has 16 residues. Trimming cost V 0 bases and J 3 bases, with 15 bases left between them. Germline V gene sequence: CDR1 MNHEY, CDR2 SVGAGI. This chain's CDR3 is CASSYSPGSMVYEQYF. CDR3 bases: TGTGCCAGCAGTTACTCGCCAGGATCTATGGTCTACGAGCAGTACTTC.

The chain employs TRBV5-1 and TRBJ2-5, with TRBD2 matching 9 bases. The CDR3 sequence is 14 residues long. The V gene's germline CDR1 is SGHRS and CDR2 YFSETQ. J was trimmed by 7 bases and V by 2 bases; bases with no gene match: 6. The CDR3 bases are TGCGCCAGCAGCTTCCAGCTAGCGGGATGGACCCAGTACTTC. This translates into CASSFQLAGWTQYF.

V usage is TRBV11-3 and J usage is TRBJ2-3, with 9 bases fitting TRBD1. Germline V lookup: CDR1 SGHNT, CDR2 YENEEA. The CDR3 consists of 14 residues. Trimming removed 5 bases from V and 7 bases from J; junction bases left unmatched: 7. The CDR3: CASSTRQGENTQYF. The CDR3 nucleotides read TGTGCCAGCAGCACCCGACAGGGGGAGAATACGCAGTATTTT.